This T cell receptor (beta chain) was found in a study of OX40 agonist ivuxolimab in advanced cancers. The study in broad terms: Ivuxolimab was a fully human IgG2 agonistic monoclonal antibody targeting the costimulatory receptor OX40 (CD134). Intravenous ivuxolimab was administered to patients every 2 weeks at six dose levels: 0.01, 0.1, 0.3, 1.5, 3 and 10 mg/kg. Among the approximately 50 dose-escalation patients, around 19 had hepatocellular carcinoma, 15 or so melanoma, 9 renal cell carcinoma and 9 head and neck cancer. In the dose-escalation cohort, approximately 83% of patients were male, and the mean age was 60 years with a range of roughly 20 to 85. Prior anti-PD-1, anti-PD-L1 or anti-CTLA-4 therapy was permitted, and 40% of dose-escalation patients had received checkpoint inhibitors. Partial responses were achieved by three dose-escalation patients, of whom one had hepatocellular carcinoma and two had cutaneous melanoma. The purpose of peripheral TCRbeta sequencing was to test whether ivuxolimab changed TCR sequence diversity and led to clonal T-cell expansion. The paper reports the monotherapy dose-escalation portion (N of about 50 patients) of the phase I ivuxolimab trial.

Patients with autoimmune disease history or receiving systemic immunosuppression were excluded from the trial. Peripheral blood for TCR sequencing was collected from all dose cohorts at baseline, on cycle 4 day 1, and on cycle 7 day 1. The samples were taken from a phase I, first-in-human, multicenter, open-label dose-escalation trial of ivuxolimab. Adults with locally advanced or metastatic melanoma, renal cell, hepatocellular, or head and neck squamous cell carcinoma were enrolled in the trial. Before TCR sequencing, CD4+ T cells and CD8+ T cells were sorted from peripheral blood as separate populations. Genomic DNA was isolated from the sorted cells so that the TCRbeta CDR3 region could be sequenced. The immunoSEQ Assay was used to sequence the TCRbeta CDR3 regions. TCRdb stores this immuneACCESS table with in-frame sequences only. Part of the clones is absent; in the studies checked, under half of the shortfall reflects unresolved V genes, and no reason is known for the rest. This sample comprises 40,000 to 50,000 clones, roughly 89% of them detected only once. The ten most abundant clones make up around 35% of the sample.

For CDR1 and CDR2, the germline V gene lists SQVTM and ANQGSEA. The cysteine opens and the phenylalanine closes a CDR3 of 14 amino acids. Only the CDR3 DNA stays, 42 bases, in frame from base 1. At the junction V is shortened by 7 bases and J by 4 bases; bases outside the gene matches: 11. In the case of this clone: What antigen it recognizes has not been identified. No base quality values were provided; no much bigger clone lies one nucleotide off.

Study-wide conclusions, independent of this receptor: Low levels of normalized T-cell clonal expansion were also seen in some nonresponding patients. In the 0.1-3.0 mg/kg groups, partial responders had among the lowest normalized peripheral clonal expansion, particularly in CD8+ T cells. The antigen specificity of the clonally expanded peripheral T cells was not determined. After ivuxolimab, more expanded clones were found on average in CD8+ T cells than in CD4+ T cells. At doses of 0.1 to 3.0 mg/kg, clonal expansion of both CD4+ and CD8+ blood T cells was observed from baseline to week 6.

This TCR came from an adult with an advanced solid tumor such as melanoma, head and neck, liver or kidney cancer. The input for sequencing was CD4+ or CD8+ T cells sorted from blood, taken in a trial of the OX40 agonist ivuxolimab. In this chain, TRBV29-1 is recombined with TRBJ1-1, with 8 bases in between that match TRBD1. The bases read TGCAGCGCCTCAAACCTAGGGACAGGCACTGAAGCTTTCTTT. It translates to CSASNLGTGTEAFF. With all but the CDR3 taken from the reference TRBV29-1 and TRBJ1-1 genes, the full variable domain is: SAVISQKPSRDICQRGTSLTIQCQVDSQVTMMFWYRQQPGQSLTLIATANQGSEATYESGFVIDKFPISRPNLTFSTLTVSNMSPEDSSIYLCSASNLGTGTEAFFGQGTRLTVV.